The clone carrying this T cell receptor (beta chain) was seen ten or more times. Its antigen remains unidentified. The data were obtained in a study of Graves' ophthalmopathy and Graves' hyperthyroidism. Study overall: There was a collection of peripheral blood at initial diagnosis, before any treatment. Study findings and constraints: With around 70% sensitivity and about 74% specificity, the model predicted ophthalmopathy progression.

Amplification of the TCR beta CDR3 regions used RNA transcripts (as template). After a first-round RT-PCR with HTBI primers, a second-round multiplex PCR was run. In TCRdb, the multiplex PCR reads were re-called with MiXCR into one record per CDR3 protein. There are around 470,000 distinct CDR3 sequences in the sample; roughly 14% occur only once, and 8% to 10% lies in the top ten. The germline V gene has CDR1 MNHNS and CDR2 SASEGT. Trimming cost V 5 bases and J 4 bases, with 9 bases left between them. The CDR3 is 13 amino acids. Lactation, pregnancy, uncontrolled infections and other autoimmune diseases were all grounds for excluding patients. Clinical symptoms, serum thyroxine, TRAb, thyroid ultrasound and orbital computed tomography determined diagnosis.

The chain couples TRBV6-1 to TRBJ1-5; the D gene is possibly TRBD1 (5 bases). The sequencing input was blood. This TCR came from a woman aged 30 to 39 with Graves' ophthalmopathy. The CDR3 nucleotides are TGTGCCAGCAGTAGGGACTGGAATCAGCCCCAGCATTTT. Protein product: CASSRDWNQPQHF.